This TCR beta chain was profiled in a study of T cells in Graves' hyperthyroidism and ophthalmopathy. Germline CDR1 is SGHVS and CDR2 is FNYEAQ. The CDR3 has 16 residues. TCR beta CDR3 regions were amplified from RNA transcripts. First-round RT-PCR targeting the TCR CDR3 was performed with the HTBI primer set. TCRdb re-derived calls from the multiplex PCR reads in MiXCR, one entry per CDR3 protein. The table has approximately 400,000 distinct CDR3 sequences, roughly 13% seen once. V gene TRBV7-6 combines with J gene TRBJ2-3, with 7 nucleotides matching TRBD1. Gene TRBJ1-5 matches the end of the DNA better, so the J call may be wrong. The receptor was isolated from a man in his thirties or forties with Graves' hyperthyroidism that later progressed to Graves' ophthalmopathy. Sequencing was done on a sample of blood. CDR3 sequence (DNA): TGTGCCAGCAGCGCGTACAGGGGTGGTGGCACAGATACGCAGCATTTT. Translating gives CASSAYRGGGTDTQHF.